These 2 T cell receptor beta chains were sequenced from one sample in a study of blood T cell repertoires in COVID-19. The method was immunoSEQ multiplex PCR; TCRdb's version includes in-frame clones alone and lacks a portion of them. The sample shows fewer than 450,000 clones, around 90% of them seen only once. Sequences were obtained from PBMCs or T cells enriched from blood (not recorded which). The source of these receptors is a woman aged 18-29 years who had recovered from COVID-19.

V gene TRBV6-1 combines with J gene TRBJ2-1; TRBD2 is a possible D gene (6 bases). The CDR3 contains 12 residues. Germline lookup yields CDR1 MNHNS and CDR2 SASEGT. Trimming removed 3 bases from V and 8 bases from J, with 8 bases in between. The CDR3, as DNA: TGTGCCAGCAGTGATTGGGGGGATGAGCAGTTCTTC. It yields the protein CASSDWGDEQFF.

The rearrangement uses TRBV6-5 and TRBJ2-7, with D tentatively TRBD2 (5 bases). Trimming stripped 0 bases from V and 2 bases from J, with 8 bases between. The length of the CDR3 is 14 residues. The germline CDR1 and CDR2 sequences are MNHEY and SVGAGI. The CDR3, as DNA: TGTGCCAGCAGTTACTCGAAAGCGGCCTACGAGCAGTACTTC. Translating it yields CASSYSKAAYEQYF.